This T cell receptor beta chain is drawn from a study of blood T cells in healthy people across ages. General observations from the study: Estimated diversity across one million T cells was deemed an underestimate.

With V trimmed by 6 bases and J by 0 bases, 19 bases remained unmatched. Germline V gene lookup returns CDR1 MNHNS and CDR2 SASEGT. The CDR3 runs to 20 residues. Using a J-beta primer mix together with a sample-barcoded 5' primer, a second PCR was run for roughly 7 to 11 cycles. From the 5' RACE reads, TCRdb called clonotypes with MiXCR, one entry per CDR3 protein. The sample carries roughly 1.9 million distinct CDR3 sequences, about 39% recorded once. Sample donors were healthy Caucasian individuals that came from Russia, aged 6 to 90. Isolation of PBMCs gave at least 6.5 million cells per sample. Remarks on this clonotype: The antigen is not known.

The chain joins TRBV6-1 to TRBJ1-5, with 8 positions matching TRBD1. The sequence derives from a human donor in good health. The sequencing sample was made of blood. The CDR3 reads CASSLTTGGQAPYSNQPQHF. CDR3 DNA sequence: TGTGCCAGCAGCCTCACCACCGGGGGACAGGCCCCCTATAGCAATCAGCCCCAGCATTTT.